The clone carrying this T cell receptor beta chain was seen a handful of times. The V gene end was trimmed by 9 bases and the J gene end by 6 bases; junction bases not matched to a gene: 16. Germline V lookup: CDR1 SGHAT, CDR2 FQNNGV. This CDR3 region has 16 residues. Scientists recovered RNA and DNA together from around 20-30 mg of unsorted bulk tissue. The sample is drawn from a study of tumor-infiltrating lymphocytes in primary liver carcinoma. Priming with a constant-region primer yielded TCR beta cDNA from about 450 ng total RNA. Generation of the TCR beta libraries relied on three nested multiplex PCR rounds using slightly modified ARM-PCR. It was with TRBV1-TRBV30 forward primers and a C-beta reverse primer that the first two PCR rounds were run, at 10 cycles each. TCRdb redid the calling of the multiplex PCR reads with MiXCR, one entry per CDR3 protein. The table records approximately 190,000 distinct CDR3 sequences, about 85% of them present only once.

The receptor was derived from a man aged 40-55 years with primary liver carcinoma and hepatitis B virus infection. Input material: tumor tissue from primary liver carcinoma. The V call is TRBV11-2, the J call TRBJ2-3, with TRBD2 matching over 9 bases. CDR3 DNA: TGTGCCAGTAACTCCCCGGGACTAGCAGGAGTGGATACGCAGTATTTT. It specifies CASNSPGLAGVDTQYF.